The clone carrying this TCR beta chain came up many times. Whole blood that had not been fractionated was the source of extracted total RNA. The sample originates from a study of human T cells and chemical hapten exposure. The library tagged individual cDNA molecules with unique molecular identifiers. One entry per CDR3 protein results from TCRdb running MiXCR on the 5' RACE reads. In the table there are some 150,000 distinct CDR3 sequences, approximately 4% of which are singletons. This clonotype was sampled from a female donor in good health.

CDR3 region: CASRPMSGLKTNEQYF. The CDR3 DNA sequence: TGTGCCAGCAGACCCATGTCCGGCCTCAAGACCAACGAGCAGTACTTC. The V and J genes are TRBV6-5 and TRBJ2-7; D unresolved. The CDR3 covers 16 residues. The germline gives CDR1 MNHEY, CDR2 SVGAGI. Trimming removed 6 bases from V and 5 bases from J, with 23 bases in between.